The 21 T cell receptor beta chains given below trace back to one sample, sequenced in a study of control samples from healthy donors and cancer patients. Clones were sequenced by immunoSEQ multiplex PCR, and TCRdb holds only the in-frame ones, with some missing. The data contain under 300,000 clones, around 80% of them singletons. Material: PBMCs. Receptor source: a woman aged 60 to 75 with lung cancer.

The chain recombines TRBV7-3 with TRBJ2-1, with 9 positions matching TRBD2. The CDR3 is 14 residues long. The trim removed 3 bases at V and 9 bases at J, leaving 6 bases unmatched. CDR1 is SGHTA, CDR2 FQGTGA, per germline. The CDR3 here is CASSLGLAASEQFF. In DNA, the CDR3 is TGTGCCAGCAGCTTGGGACTAGCCGCGTCTGAGCAGTTCTTC.

CDR3 sequence: CASSPGLGHNEQFF. Here the CDR3 DNA reads TGCGCCAGCAGTCCTGGACTAGGACACAATGAGCAGTTCTTC. The chain combines TRBV5-1 with TRBJ2-1, with 7 bases that match TRBD2. V shed 5 bases, J shed 5 bases, and the junction held 7 bases outside the gene matches. Germline CDR1 SGHRS, CDR2 YFSETQ. The CDR3 covers 14 residues.

The chain is built from TRBV3-1 (or the pseudogene TRBV3-2) and TRBJ2-2; TRBD2 matches 13 bases. Germline V gene sequence: CDR1 LGHDT, CDR2 YNNKEL (reference sequence). The CDR3 is 16 amino acids. V lost 4 bases, J lost 6 bases, and 5 bases stayed unmatched. CDR3 loop: CASSLTSGGASGELFF. CDR3 DNA sequence: TGTGCCAGCAGCCTTACTAGCGGGGGGGCCTCCGGGGAGCTGTTTTTT.

The CDR3 nucleotides are TGTGCCAGCAGCTTGAGAGTGGGGCAAGAGACCCAGTACTTC. Protein sequence: CASSLRVGQETQYF. The chain has TRBV5-4 and TRBJ2-5; D gene unclear. This CDR3 contains 14 residues. Germline V gene data show CDR1 as SGHNT and CDR2 as YYREEE (reference sequence). V shed 1 base and J shed 2 bases, with 9 bases lying between them.

The chain links TRBV19 to TRBJ1-2; D remains ambiguous. V was cut by 0 bases and J by 7 bases, with 15 bases left in between. The germline CDR1 and CDR2 sequences are LNHDA and SQIVND (reference sequence). The CDR3 sequence is 15 residues long. The CDR3 nucleotides read TGTGCCAGTAGTATAGATTCCGAGGGAGTCAGTGGCTACACCTTC. As protein: CASSIDSEGVSGYTF.

The chain joins TRBV5-4 to TRBJ1-1; 7 nucleotides align to TRBD1. Germline V gene data show CDR1 as SGHNT and CDR2 as YYREEE (reference sequence). V dropped 3 bases and J dropped 10; count of bases not matched to a gene: 15. CDR3 size: 15 residues. The CDR3 sequence is CASSSPKTGARGAFF. CDR3 nucleotide sequence: TGTGCCAGCAGCTCTCCAAAAACAGGGGCGAGGGGAGCTTTCTTT. The full variable domain, its missing parts supplied by reference TRBV5-4 and TRBJ1-1, is ETGVTQSPTHLIKTRGQQVTLRCSSQSGHNTVSWYQQALGQGPQFIFQYYREEENGRGNFPPRFSGLQFPNYSSELNVNALELDDSALYLCASSSPKTGARGAFFGQGTRLTVV.

The chain carries TRBV24-1 and TRBJ2-3, with TRBD1 matching 9 bases. V was pared by 8 bases and J by 4 bases, with 12 bases of the junction left unmatched. The germline gives CDR1 KGHDR, CDR2 SFDVKD. This CDR3 is 16 amino acids long. CDR3: CATTSGQGIGADTQYF. As DNA, the CDR3 is TGTGCCACCACCTCGGGACAGGGAATTGGCGCAGATACGCAGTATTTT.

This clone was seen a single time. The V call is TRBV18, the J call TRBJ2-7; D unclear. The CDR3 runs to 13 residues. Trimming pared 3 bases from V and 3 bases from J, leaving 9 bases between. Germline V gene lookup returns CDR1 KGHSH and CDR2 LQKENI. CDR3 in amino acids: CASSPGQNYEQYF. DNA for the CDR3: TGTGCCAGCTCACCCGGGCAAAACTACGAGCAGTACTTC.

The chain is built from TRBV29-1 and TRBJ1-5; TRBD1 is a possible D gene (6 bases). CDR1 SQVTM and CDR2 ANQGSEA come from the germline V gene. CDR3 size: 12 residues. The V end was cut by 6 bases, the J end by 4 bases, with 10 bases between. DNA for the CDR3: TGCAGCGTCGGACAGCGTAATCAGCCCCAGCATTTT. This encodes CSVGQRNQPQHF.

The chain couples TRBV7-3 to TRBJ2-1; 7 nucleotides align to TRBD1. Losses at the gene ends were 5 bases for V and 10 bases for J; bases not matched to a gene: 8. Germline V gene sequence: CDR1 SGHTA, CDR2 FQGTGA. The CDR3 loop spans 13 amino acids. Here the CDR3 DNA reads TGTGCCAGCAGCGTAGACAGGGCGCTAGAGCAGTTCTTC. This gives the protein CASSVDRALEQFF.

This clone occurred once. This sequence joins TRBV7-8 and TRBJ2-7; D possibly corresponds to TRBD2 (6 bases). The DNA matches TRBJ2-5 better at its end, which makes the J call doubtful. Germline V gene sequence: CDR1 SGHVS, CDR2 FQNEAQ. The CDR3 spans 14 residues. The CDR3 DNA reads TGTGCCAGCAGCCCGACAGACGGGGGAGAGACCCAGTACTTC. Protein sequence: CASSPTDGGETQYF.

The chain is built from TRBV6-2 or TRBV6-3 and TRBJ2-1; 8 bases are shared with TRBD2. The CDR3 contains 13 residues. The V gene end was trimmed by 4 bases and the J gene end by 15 bases; junction bases not matched to a gene: 11. Germline loops: CDR1 MNHEY, CDR2 SVGEGT. The CDR3 DNA reads TGTGCCAGCAGTTCTACGGGAGGGGCTCCGAGGTTCTTC. Translating gives CASSSTGGAPRFF.

This clone showed up just a few times. The gene calls are TRBV19 and TRBJ1-3; 7 nucleotides agree with TRBD1. CDR1 LNHDA and CDR2 SQIVND come from the germline V gene (reference sequence). This CDR3 is built from 20 residues. Trimming cost V 4 bases and J 3 bases; bases outside gene matches: 21. The CDR3 DNA reads TGTGCCAGTAGTAGTAGACCGGGACAGAACCAGCGACTAGGTGGAAACACCATATATTTT. This gives the protein CASSSRPGQNQRLGGNTIYF.

CDR3 region: CASRLQETQYF. CDR3 coding DNA: TGCGCCAGCAGACTACAAGAGACCCAGTACTTC. The rearrangement joins TRBV5-1 to TRBJ2-5; no firm D call. The V end lost 5 bases, the J end lost 2 bases, and 4 bases lay between the germline ends. CDR3 size: 11 residues. Germline CDR1 reads SGHRS; CDR2 reads YFSETQ.

The chain employs TRBV2 and TRBJ1-5, with D possibly being TRBD1 (6 bases). V lost 4 bases to trimming and J lost 9 bases, with 7 bases between them. The CDR3 is 11 residues long. In germline, CDR1 is SNHLY, CDR2 FYNNEI. Here the CDR3 reads CASSVDRPQHF. The CDR3 region has the DNA TGTGCCAGCAGTGTGGACAGGCCCCAGCATTTT.

This clone was seen a single time. The genes are TRBV30 and TRBJ2-3; 10 positions agree with TRBD2. V dropped 4 bases and J dropped 5; count of bases not matched to a gene: 9. Per the germline V gene, CDR1 is GTSNPN and CDR2 is SVGIG (reference sequence). CDR3 length: 15 amino acids. The CDR3 spells CAWTGLAGALDTQYF. CDR3 in DNA: TGTGCCTGGACCGGTCTAGCGGGAGCTCTAGATACGCAGTATTTT.

Here the CDR3 reads CASGKQGDGEQFF. The CDR3 DNA follows: TGTGCCAGCGGGAAACAGGGGGACGGTGAGCAGTTCTTC. The chain recombines TRBV7-2 with TRBJ2-1; 8 positions agree with TRBD1. V gave up 8 bases and J gave up 9 bases; unmatched junction bases: 9. This CDR3 is 13 amino acids long. The germline gives CDR1 SGHTA, CDR2 FQGNSA.

Only a few counts were recorded for this clone. The chain combines TRBV20-1 with TRBJ1-5; D is unresolved. The germline V gene encodes CDR1 DFQATT and CDR2 SNEGSKA (reference sequence). The length of the CDR3 is 13 residues. Trimming left V 3 bases short and J 3 bases short, with 9 bases between. Written as DNA, the CDR3 is TGCAGTGCTAGTTCGGTCACCAATCAGCCCCAGCATTTT. It encodes CSASSVTNQPQHF.

This sequence joins TRBV19 and TRBJ2-5; 8 nucleotides line up with TRBD2. CDR3 size: 14 residues. Germline-derived CDR1 and CDR2 are LNHDA and SQIVND (reference sequence). The ends lost 7 bases at V and 1 base at J; junction bases unmatched: 5. This CDR3 is CASTQAGVQETQYF. DNA of the CDR3: TGTGCCAGTACCCAAGCGGGAGTCCAAGAGACCCAGTACTTC. The complete variable domain, with remaining parts taken from reference TRBV19 and TRBJ2-5, reads DGGITQSPKYLFRKEGQNVTLSCEQNLNHDAMYWYRQDPGQGLRLIYYSQIVNDFQKGDIAEGYSVSREKKESFPLTVTSAQKNPTAFYLCASTQAGVQETQYFGPGTRLLVL.

The rearrangement links TRBV27 to TRBJ1-1, with D unclear. Germline V gene sequence: CDR1 MNHEY, CDR2 SMNVEV (reference sequence). The V end lost 2 bases, the J end lost 4 bases, and 11 bases lay between the germline ends. This CDR3 spans 14 amino acids. Here the CDR3 DNA reads TGTGCCAGCAGTTTAGGGCAGGCCCCCACTGAAGCTTTCTTT. Protein product: CASSLGQAPTEAFF.

This chain uses TRBV27 with TRBJ2-6, with 8 bases that match TRBD1. After removal of 6 bases from V and 0 bases from J, the junction contained 16 bases not matched to a gene. This CDR3 contains 20 residues. Germline V gene data show CDR1 as MNHEY and CDR2 as SMNVEV (reference sequence). The CDR3 is CASSTPESDRESSGANVLTF. DNA for the CDR3: TGTGCCAGCAGCACCCCAGAATCGGACAGGGAAAGCTCTGGGGCCAACGTCCTGACTTTC.